A selection of T cell receptor beta chains follows, all from one sample in a study of T cells after yellow fever vaccination. TCRdb redid the calling of the 5' RACE reads with MiXCR, one entry per CDR3 protein. The sample lists about 260,000 distinct CDR3 sequences, approximately 13% occurring once. This sample comprised CD4+ T cells sorted from PBMCs, obtained 45 days after the yellow fever booster vaccination. These receptors came from a man younger than 40 who received the YFV17D yellow fever vaccine. CDR3s leave out the opening cysteine and the closing phenylalanine or tryptophan. Fields, in order: V gene, J gene, CDR3 protein.

TRBV7-2	TRBJ2-5	ASSSPGETQY
TRBV7-2	TRBJ2-5	ASSLTASAKETQY
TRBV18	TRBJ1-5	ASSRATGSNQPQH
TRBV29-1	TRBJ2-2	SGVWGTGELF
TRBV6-1	TRBJ2-1	ASSESTGPYNEQF
TRBV4-3	TRBJ2-1	ASSQDTASGIYNEQF
TRBV6-1	TRBJ2-5	ASSRLGAETQY
TRBV20-1	TRBJ2-7	SARFYQTSYEQY
TRBV29-1	TRBJ2-5	SVGLAGAETQY
TRBV25-1	TRBJ2-2	ASSDWSSANTGELF
TRBV6-5	TRBJ2-2	ASSYSRGSGELF
TRBV15	TRBJ1-3	ATSREGSGNTIY
TRBV3-1	TRBJ2-7	ASSLNPGGGPSYEQY
TRBV12-3/TRBV12-4	TRBJ2-2	ASKREINTGELF
TRBV6-2/TRBV6-3	TRBJ2-7	ASRVHFDEQY
TRBV29-1	TRBJ1-1	SVVDYPEAF
TRBV5-1	TRBJ1-1	ASSFDSMNTEAF
TRBV7-2	TRBJ1-4	ASSLGGGNEKLF
TRBV6-1	TRBJ2-6	ASRGLGGGANVLT
TRBV20-1	TRBJ1-4	SARDRPGHVEKLF
TRBV20-1	TRBJ2-7	SARGRTSGSSYEQY
TRBV7-3	TRBJ2-1	ASSLEIAGVHEQF
TRBV6-2/TRBV6-3	TRBJ2-1	ASSPHSFLVGRPNEQF
TRBV5-1	TRBJ2-1	ASSLVSSGRANEQF
TRBV12-3/TRBV12-4	TRBJ2-5	ASSFHGGETQY
TRBV18	TRBJ2-3	ASSYPGQGTDTQY
TRBV5-1	TRBJ2-7	ASSTQGPGGDEQY
TRBV7-2	TRBJ2-4	ASSLSSNIQY